The 6 T cell receptor beta chains below come from one sample, sequenced in a study of cytomegalovirus exposure and HLA in healthy donors. PCR involved 60 Vbeta and 13 Jbeta primers. Some clones are missing from TCRdb's copy, which holds only in-frame ones; the method was immunoSEQ multiplex PCR. The sample holds some 170,000 clones; 70% to 85% are singletons and the top ten take 2% to 2.5%. Sequenced material: PBMCs. These receptors came from a human donor in good health.

The rearrangement links TRBV5-8 to TRBJ2-3; 8 bases align to TRBD2. Unmatched junction bases numbered 11, after V lost 3 bases and J lost 2 bases. CDR3 length: 17 residues. The germline gives CDR1 SGHTS, CDR2 YDEGEE. The CDR3 protein is CASSSAVTSGATDTQYF. The CDR3 coding sequence is TGTGCCAGCAGCTCAGCCGTAACTAGCGGTGCCACAGATACGCAGTATTTT.

The genes are TRBV7-2 and TRBJ2-7; TRBD2 might be the D (5 bases). The CDR3 spans 14 residues. Between the trimmed V and J ends, which lost 4 bases and 1 base, there was a span of 11 bases. CDR1 SGHTA and CDR2 FQGNSA come from the germline V gene. CDR3 sequence: CASSSSPGSYEQYF. DNA for the CDR3: TGTGCCAGCAGCTCCAGCCCGGGATCCTACGAGCAGTACTTC.

The chain carries TRBV4-1 and TRBJ1-2, with D unclear. V was cut by 3 bases and J by 0 bases, with 8 bases left in between. Germline V gives CDR1 MGHRA, CDR2 YSYEKL. CDR3 length: 14 amino acids. The CDR3 spells CASSQTAANYGYTF. DNA of the CDR3: TGCGCCAGCAGCCAGACCGCGGCTAACTATGGCTACACCTTC.

The J gene is TRBJ2-5, the V gene TRBV21-1; the tabulated D call, TRBD2, remains unverified against the DNA. TRBV21-1 is termed a pseudogene. The CDR3 length is 16 residues. The CDR3 here is CASSTSWGAVQETQYF. DNA of the CDR3: TGTGCCAGCAGCACCAGTTGGGGAGCGGTCCAAGAGACCCAGTACTTC.

This chain links TRBV7-6 with TRBJ1-1, with 8 bases aligning to TRBD1. The junction had 12 bases not matched to a gene; V was cut back by 2 bases and J by 4 bases. CDR3 length: 17 residues. Germline assignment: CDR1 SGHVS and CDR2 FNYEAQ. The chain's CDR3 is CASSLFPGGDLSTEAFF. For the CDR3, the DNA is TGTGCCAGCAGCTTATTTCCAGGGGGCGACTTGAGCACTGAAGCTTTCTTT.

V is TRBV7-2 and J is TRBJ2-3; 11 nucleotides line up with TRBD2. The ends lost 1 base at V and 1 base at J; junction bases unmatched: 10. This CDR3 is built from 19 residues. The germline gives CDR1 SGHTA, CDR2 FQGNSA. CDR3 in DNA: TGTGCCAGCAGCTTAGGGCTAGCGGGGGGCCACTATGGCACAGATACGCAGTATTTT. This translates into CASSLGLAGGHYGTDTQYF.